This T cell receptor (beta chain) was found in a study of blood T cell repertoires in COVID-19. Study at large: Sample material is recorded as cDNA or gDNA derived from T cells, B-cell-depleted T cells, or PBMCs.

While infection was still active, Seattle patients were enrolled and then followed longitudinally. Profiled with immunoSEQ multiplex PCR; TCRdb holds only in-frame clones, not every one. The table has about 200,000 clones, roughly four fifths seen once. This CDR3 comprises 18 residues. Germline CDR1 reads MDHEN; CDR2 reads SYDVKM. The germline V and J ends were trimmed by 5 bases and 2 bases, with 22 bases remaining between them. The V and J genes are TRBV28 and TRBJ1-5; the D gene is possibly TRBD1 (6 bases). Specimen: peripheral blood. This TCR came from a woman in her 70s with COVID-19, enrolled during active disease. The CDR3 loop reads CASSPRPQGGTGNQPQHF. CDR3 DNA: TGTGCCAGCAGTCCGCGACCACAGGGTGGAACGGGCAATCAGCCCCAGCATTTT.